A selection of T cell receptor beta chains follows, all from one sample in a study of blood T cell repertoires in COVID-19. Sequencing was performed with immunoSEQ multiplex PCR; in TCRdb, only in-frame clones are kept and a portion is missing. The profile shows tens of thousands of clones, 76% of them singletons. The sample was peripheral blood. These receptors were obtained from a man aged 60 to 69 with COVID-19, enrolled during active disease. Each CDR3 is given with its conserved first and last residue. D genes are given only for firm matches. Clone size is given for some rows only: seen once, a few or many times, or a class if the clone is expanded.

NA,TRBJ2-3,NA,TRBV5-1,TGCGCCAGCAGCTTGGAAGGGGCAGATACGCAGTATTTT,CASSLEGADTQYF
NA,TRBJ2-5,NA,TRBV5-1,TGCGCCAGCAGCTTGGCGGGGGTCGTCCAAGAGACCCAGTACTTC,CASSLAGVVQETQYF
NA,TRBJ2-7,NA,TRBV6-6,TGTGCCAGCAGTTACGAGAGGAAGGGGCGCGAGCAGTACTTC,CASSYERKGREQYF
NA,TRBJ1-1,NA,TRBV21-1,TGTGCCAGCAGCTCCTCTAGAGCGTGTCTACAGGGGTATTTGAGTAGGGCTTTCTTT,CASSSSRACLQGYLSRAFF
NA,TRBJ2-3,NA,TRBV20-1,TGCAGTGCTAGTCCGTCAGATACGCAGTATTTT,CSASPSDTQYF
NA,TRBJ1-6,NA,TRBV5-3,TGTGCCAGAAGGACTGAAACATCAGATTCACCCCTCCACTTT,CARRTETSDSPLHF
TRBD1,TRBJ2-1,once,TRBV10-3,TGTGCCATCAGTGAGGGCGCTGGACAGGGGTCCTACAATGAGCAGTTCTTC,CAISEGAGQGSYNEQFF
TRBD1,TRBJ2-1,few,TRBV9,TGTGCCAGCAGCGTAGGTAACAGGGGAGAGGGGCAGTTCTTC,CASSVGNRGEGQFF
NA,TRBJ1-5,once,TRBV7-2,TGTGCCAGCAGCTTCCTGAGTGCAAACAATCAGCCCCAGCATTTT,CASSFLSANNQPQHF
NA,TRBJ2-2,few,TRBV3-1/TRBV3-2,TGTGCCAGCAGCCGGGGAGGATCTAGGACCGGGGAGCTGTTTTTT,CASSRGGSRTGELFF
NA,TRBJ1-5,few,TRBV2,TGTGCCAGCAGTGACCGGACAGTTTTTCAGCCCCAGCATTTT,CASSDRTVFQPQHF
NA,TRBJ1-6,many,TRBV28,TGTGCCAGCAGTTCCCAAAGGGGACCCCTCCACTTT,CASSSQRGPLHF
NA,TRBJ1-6,few,TRBV5-1,TGCGCCAGCACGTTCGGGGACGGACTAAATTCACCCCTCCACTTT,CASTFGDGLNSPLHF
TRBD1,TRBJ1-3,NA,TRBV7-2,TGTGCCAGCAGCTTTAGACAGGGGCGGAACACCATATATTTT,CASSFRQGRNTIYF
NA,TRBJ1-1,NA,TRBV28,TGTGCCAGCATTACCCCTCAGGGGCGAACTGAAGCTTTCTTT,CASITPQGRTEAFF
TRBD2,TRBJ2-3,NA,TRBV6-2/TRBV6-3,TGTGCCAGCAGTTTCCCGGGAGGGAGCACAGATACGCAGTATTTT,CASSFPGGSTDTQYF
TRBD2,TRBJ2-3,NA,TRBV5-4,TGTGCCAGCAGCTCAACTAGCGTCACAGATACGCAGTATTTT,CASSSTSVTDTQYF
TRBD1,TRBJ2-4,NA,TRBV5-1,TGCGCCAGCAGCCTTAGACAGGGGAGCAAAAACATTCAGTACTTC,CASSLRQGSKNIQYF
NA,TRBJ2-4,NA,TRBV30,TGTGCCTGGAGTTTAAAAGGGGGTGTGGGGAACATTCAGTACTTC,CAWSLKGGVGNIQYF
TRBD1,TRBJ1-2,NA,TRBV4-1,TGCGCCAGCAGCCAAACCCCCGCAGGGGGCGCGTTTGGCTACACCTTC,CASSQTPAGGAFGYTF
TRBD2,TRBJ2-7,NA,TRBV5-1,TGCGCCAGCAGCATAAGCGGGAGTTCCGAGCAGTACTTC,CASSISGSSEQYF
TRBD1,TRBJ1-3,NA,TRBV6-5,TGTGCCAGCAGCGTAACAGGGGACGGAAACACCATATATTTT,CASSVTGDGNTIYF
NA,TRBJ2-1,NA,TRBV7-2,TGTGCCAGCACCTCTCCGGAGTTCGGAGTGGGTGAGCAGTTCTTC,CASTSPEFGVGEQFF
NA,TRBJ2-3,NA,TRBV27,TGTGCCAGCGGTGGCGGGGCTACGGGAAGCACAGATACGCAGTATTTT,CASGGGATGSTDTQYF
NA,TRBJ2-7,NA,TRBV3-1/TRBV3-2,TGTGCCAGCAGCCACAAACCGACCGAGGCCTACGAGCAGTACTTC,CASSHKPTEAYEQYF
TRBD2,TRBJ2-3,NA,TRBV3-1/TRBV3-2,TGTGCCAGCAGCCCTCGACTAGCGGGGGATACGCAGTATTTT,CASSPRLAGDTQYF
NA,TRBJ1-2,NA,TRBV19,TGTGCCAGTAGTATCGTACAGGGTAACTATGGCTACACCTTC,CASSIVQGNYGYTF
TRBD1,TRBJ2-3,NA,TRBV28,TGTGCCAGCAGTTCCCTGGGACAGGGGCGGTATTTT,CASSSLGQGRYF
NA,TRBJ2-7,NA,TRBV28,TGTGCCAGCAGTTTAGCGGGTGTCTACGAGCAGTACTTC,CASSLAGVYEQYF